Below, 32 T cell receptor beta chains from the same sample are listed, as sequenced in a study of naive and memory T cell subsets. Two oligonucleotides, mixed equimolar, formed the beta constant-region primer covering TRBC1 and TRBC2. The ligated cDNA underwent four PCR rounds using SP2 and nested alpha and beta constant-region primers. One entry per CDR3 protein, called by TCRdb with MiXCR from the UMI-ligation and nested PCR reads. The repertoire holds tens of thousands of distinct CDR3 sequences, with 9% to 9.5% as singletons. The sample comprised naive CD8+ T cells from blood. Receptor source: a human donor in good health.

This clonotype came up many times. The chain combines TRBV7-9 with TRBJ2-1; 9 nucleotides line up with TRBD1. The CDR3 covers 16 residues. Germline loops: CDR1 SEHNR, CDR2 FQNEAQ (reference sequence). The junction had 8 bases not matched to a gene; V was cut back by 5 bases and J by 3 bases. In DNA form, the CDR3 reads TGTGCCAGCAGCCCGGGACAGGGTGCGGACTACAATGAGCAGTTCTTC. Amino acid sequence: CASSPGQGADYNEQFF.

This clonotype was seen at least ten times. The chain has TRBV24-1 and TRBJ2-1; D might be TRBD2 (5 bases). V dropped 4 bases and J dropped 0 bases, with 9 bases sitting between them. CDR1 and CDR2 (germline): KGHDR, SFDVKD. This CDR3 contains 15 residues. This CDR3 is CATSEGDISYNEQFF. In nucleotides, the CDR3 is TGTGCCACCAGTGAGGGAGACATCTCCTACAATGAGCAGTTCTTC.

This clonotype was observed many times. CDR3 loop: CASSLSGTSVRRDTQYF. The CDR3 DNA is TGTGCCAGCAGTTTAAGTGGGACTAGCGTACGACGAGATACGCAGTATTTT. This chain joins TRBV27 and TRBJ2-3, with 10 bases matching TRBD2. The CDR3 length is 17 residues. The germline gives CDR1 MNHEY, CDR2 SMNVEV (reference sequence). Trimming cost V 2 bases and J 5 bases; bases outside gene matches: 10.

The sample holds many counts of this clonotype. The chain links TRBV5-4 to TRBJ2-3; D is ambiguous. The CDR3 extends over 12 amino acids. Germline CDR1 is SGHNT and CDR2 is YYREEE (reference sequence). With 6 bases removed from V and 2 bases from J, the gap between germline ends came to 7 bases. The CDR3 protein is CASNSDTDTQYF. In nucleotides, the CDR3 is TGTGCCAGCAACTCCGACACAGATACGCAGTATTTT.

V usage is TRBV29-1 and J usage is TRBJ2-3; 7 nucleotides line up with TRBD2. V shed 3 bases and J 0 bases; nucleotides not matched to a gene: 6. The CDR3 runs to 15 residues. From germline, CDR1 is SQVTM and CDR2 ANQGSEA. As DNA, the CDR3 is TGCAGCGTTGATCCCTTACTAGCGAGCACAGATACGCAGTATTTT. Residues: CSVDPLLASTDTQYF.

This clonotype was seen more than once but under ten times. The chain combines TRBV28 with TRBJ2-7, with TRBD2 matching 9 bases. This CDR3 region has 15 residues. V shed 3 bases and J 2 bases; nucleotides not matched to a gene: 5. CDR1 is MDHEN and CDR2 is SYDVKM in the germline V gene. In DNA, the CDR3 is TGTGCCAGCAGTTTGAGGGCTAGCGGGACCTACGAGCAGTACTTC. Its translation is CASSLRASGTYEQYF.

This sequence joins TRBV6-5 and TRBJ1-1, with D possibly being TRBD1 (6 bases). CDR1 and CDR2 (germline): MNHEY, SVGAGI. CDR3 size: 15 residues. The ends were cut back, 0 bases at V and 0 bases at J, with 8 bases in the middle. The DNA for the CDR3 is TGTGCCAGCAGTTACTCGTACAGGGTGAACACTGAAGCTTTCTTT. This sequence encodes CASSYSYRVNTEAFF.

This clonotype has a count of ten or more. CDR3 region: CSVMPSGNYEQFF. CDR3 in DNA: TGCAGCGTTATGCCTAGCGGGAACTATGAGCAGTTCTTC. The genes are TRBV29-1 and TRBJ2-1; 9 bases align to TRBD2. Germline-derived CDR1 and CDR2 are SQVTM and ANQGSEA. The J segment lost 8 bases and the V segment lost 5 bases, leaving 7 bases of the junction unmatched. The CDR3 runs 13 residues.

The V gene is TRBV27, the J gene TRBJ2-1; D remains unclear. V lost 2 bases and J lost 4, with 9 bases in between. The CDR3 covers 14 residues. Germline V gene sequence: CDR1 MNHEY, CDR2 SMNVEV (reference sequence). DNA for the CDR3: TGTGCCAGCAGTTTACGAATCACATACAATGAGCAGTTCTTC. Translating it yields CASSLRITYNEQFF.

This chain uses TRBV7-2 with TRBJ2-5; maybe TRBD1 (6 bases). The CDR3 extends over 16 amino acids. V dropped 2 bases and J dropped 0 bases, with 13 bases sitting between them. Looked up from germline, CDR1 is SGHTA and CDR2 is FQGNSA. CDR3 residues: CASSLIYREYQETQYF. In DNA form, the CDR3 reads TGTGCCAGCAGCTTAATATACAGGGAGTACCAAGAGACCCAGTACTTC.

The chain combines TRBV29-1 with TRBJ2-1, with a weak D call TRBD2 (6 bases). V lost 3 bases and J lost 4, with 13 bases in between. Looked up from germline, CDR1 is SQVTM and CDR2 is ANQGSEA. The CDR3 is 14 amino acids. The CDR3, as DNA: TGCAGCGTTGAGGGGAGGTCTGGGTACAATGAGCAGTTCTTC. This sequence encodes CSVEGRSGYNEQFF.

The chain links TRBV15 to TRBJ2-1; D ambiguous. Trimming stripped 3 bases from V and 7 bases from J, with 7 bases between. The germline V gene has CDR1 LNHNV and CDR2 YYDKDF (reference sequence). This CDR3 has 12 amino acids. CDR3 sequence: CATSRTWNEQFF. DNA for the CDR3: TGTGCCACCAGCAGGACCTGGAATGAGCAGTTCTTC.

A few counts support this clonotype. The rearrangement uses TRBV6-2 or TRBV6-3 and TRBJ2-1, with 7 bases fitting TRBD1. This CDR3 has 12 residues. V dropped 2 bases and J dropped 10; count of bases not matched to a gene: 2. The germline V gene has CDR1 MNHEY and CDR2 SVGEGT. CDR3 sequence reads: CASSYLGQEQFF. CDR3 bases: TGTGCCAGCAGTTACCTGGGACAGGAGCAGTTCTTC.

J is TRBJ1-3 and V is TRBV29-1; D unresolved. V dropped 0 bases and J dropped 0 bases, with 9 bases sitting between them. Germline CDR1 reads SQVTM; CDR2 reads ANQGSEA. The CDR3 spans 15 residues. The CDR3 nucleotides are TGCAGCGTTGAAGAGGGAGGGAACTCTGGAAACACCATATATTTT. Its translation: CSVEEGGNSGNTIYF.

The rearrangement uses TRBV20-1 and TRBJ2-7; 7 nucleotides align to TRBD1. The CDR3 length is 13 residues. V lost 5 bases, J lost 5 bases, and 9 bases stayed unmatched. Germline V CDR1 and CDR2: DFQATT, SNEGSKA (reference sequence). The CDR3 is CSAADRERHEQYF. The CDR3 DNA sequence: TGCAGTGCTGCTGACAGGGAAAGACACGAGCAGTACTTC.

This clonotype was observed a handful of times. The V call is TRBV27, the J call TRBJ2-7; TRBD2 aligns across 8 bases. V lost 5 bases and J lost 0; bases outside the gene matches: 0. CDR3 length: 13 residues. Germline-derived CDR1 and CDR2 are MNHEY and SMNVEV (reference sequence). The DNA for the CDR3 is TGTGCCAGCAGTCGGGAGGGCTCCTACGAGCAGTACTTC. Translation: CASSREGSYEQYF.

CDR3 protein: CASRSQGALTDTQYF. DNA of the CDR3: TGTGCCAGCAGGTCACAGGGGGCGCTGACAGATACGCAGTATTTT. The chain combines TRBV5-4 with TRBJ2-3; 9 bases line up with TRBD1. CDR1 is SGHNT and CDR2 is YYREEE in the germline V gene (reference sequence). The CDR3 spans 15 residues. V lost 5 bases, J lost 3 bases, and 7 bases stayed unmatched.

This clonotype was counted between two and nine times. V gene TRBV10-3 combines with J gene TRBJ2-3, with 12 nucleotides matching TRBD2. The CDR3 totals 23 residues. Unmatched junction bases numbered 26, after V lost 5 bases and J lost 2 bases. Germline V gene lookup returns CDR1 ENHRY and CDR2 SYGVKD. CDR3 in DNA: TGTGCCATCAGTCCACACGTTACTACGGGACTAGCGGGCGGAATGACTAACACAGATACGCAGTATTTT. Encoded protein: CAISPHVTTGLAGGMTNTDTQYF.

This clonotype showed up just a few times. J is TRBJ2-7 and V is TRBV11-2; D call uncertain. V shed 0 bases and J shed 3 bases, with 9 bases lying between them. The CDR3 loop spans 14 amino acids. Germline values: CDR1 SGHAT, CDR2 FQNNGV. As DNA, the CDR3 is TGTGCCAGCAGCTTAGATCCCTCGGGCTACGAGCAGTACTTC. Its translation is CASSLDPSGYEQYF.

This clonotype showed up just a few times. The chain is built from TRBV7-9 and TRBJ2-1; 11 bases fit TRBD2. The germline V gene has CDR1 SEHNR and CDR2 FQNEAQ (reference sequence). V shed 4 bases and J 1 base; nucleotides not matched to a gene: 3. This CDR3 is 16 amino acids long. The CDR3 sequence is CASSSPSGRSYNEQFF. CDR3 bases: TGTGCCAGCAGCTCGCCTAGCGGGAGGTCCTACAATGAGCAGTTCTTC.

A few counts support this clonotype. This sequence joins TRBV7-9 and TRBJ1-1; D remains unclear. CDR3 length: 12 residues. With 3 bases removed from V and 6 bases from J, the gap between germline ends came to 8 bases. Germline values: CDR1 SEHNR, CDR2 FQNEAQ (reference sequence). CDR3: CASSFDLPEAFF. The CDR3 coding sequence is TGTGCCAGCAGCTTTGACCTACCTGAAGCTTTCTTT.

Many counts were recorded for this clonotype. V gene TRBV6-6 combines with J gene TRBJ1-6, with a weak D call TRBD1 (5 bases). This CDR3 contains 14 residues. CDR1 and CDR2 (germline): MNHNY, SVGAGI (reference sequence). The V end lost 5 bases, the J end lost 12 bases, and 17 bases lay between the germline ends. In DNA form, the CDR3 reads TGTGCCAGCAGTCGGACTCGGTTAGGGGAACCCCTCCACTTT. As protein: CASSRTRLGEPLHF.

The table lists this clonotype with a few counts. The V call is TRBV9, the J call TRBJ1-1; the D gene is possibly TRBD1 (6 bases). The CDR3 loop spans 14 amino acids. V lost 3 bases, J lost 5 bases, and 14 bases lay in between. CDR1 and CDR2 from the germline V gene are SGDLS and YYNGEE. In nucleotides, the CDR3 is TGTGCCAGCAGCGAAAGGGGGGGGGCAACTGAAGCTTTCTTT. This gives the protein CASSERGGATEAFF.

The table lists this clonotype with many counts. The chain combines TRBV3-1 with TRBJ2-7; D is unclear. In germline, CDR1 is LGHDT, CDR2 YNNKEL (reference sequence). The CDR3 consists of 15 residues. The V end was cut by 5 bases, the J end by 3 bases, with 17 bases between. The chain's CDR3 is CASSSIIAAVYEQYF. The CDR3 nucleotides are TGTGCCAGCAGCTCTATAATCGCTGCGGTCTACGAGCAGTACTTC.

This chain joins TRBV15 and TRBJ2-1; D is undetermined. The ends were cut back, 0 bases at V and 6 bases at J, with 6 bases in the middle. CDR1 LNHNV and CDR2 YYDKDF come from the germline V gene (reference sequence). The CDR3 sequence is 13 residues long. The CDR3 is CATSRDRANEQFF. CDR3 bases: TGTGCCACCAGCAGAGATAGGGCCAATGAGCAGTTCTTC.

This clonotype was recorded at least ten times. The rearrangement links TRBV7-8 to TRBJ2-3; D remains unclear. CDR1 and CDR2 (germline): SGHVS, FQNEAQ. Trimming pared 1 base from V and 2 bases from J, leaving 16 bases between. The CDR3 is made up of 17 amino acids. The chain's CDR3 is CASSLGFYPGVTDTQYF. The CDR3 nucleotides read TGTGCCAGCAGCTTAGGCTTCTACCCTGGGGTCACAGATACGCAGTATTTT.

This rearrangement joins TRBV14 to TRBJ2-3, with 8 nucleotides matching TRBD2. The CDR3 consists of 16 residues. V was pared by 5 bases and J by 0 bases, with 7 bases of the junction left unmatched. Germline CDR1 reads SGHDN; CDR2 reads FVKESK. In DNA form, the CDR3 reads TGTGCCAGCAGCGCCCGACTAGCGACGAGCACAGATACGCAGTATTTT. It yields the protein CASSARLATSTDTQYF.

The V call is TRBV7-6, the J call TRBJ2-3; TRBD2 matches at 9 bases. The CDR3 covers 16 residues. Trimming removed 1 base from V and 2 bases from J; junction bases left unmatched: 4. CDR1 and CDR2 (germline): SGHVS, FNYEAQ. For the CDR3, the DNA is TGTGCCAGCAGCTTAGTGATAGCGGGAGCCACAGATACGCAGTATTTT. Its translation: CASSLVIAGATDTQYF.

This clonotype was seen a few times. CDR3 residues: CASFGQGMYNEQFF. Here the CDR3 DNA reads TGTGCCAGTTTCGGACAGGGGATGTACAATGAGCAGTTCTTC. V gene TRBV19 combines with J gene TRBJ2-1; 9 nucleotides agree with TRBD1. The CDR3 is made up of 14 amino acids. After removal of 8 bases from V and 4 bases from J, the junction contained 6 bases not matched to a gene. CDR1 is LNHDA, CDR2 SQIVND, per germline (reference sequence).

In this sample, this clonotype turned up a few times. The rearrangement uses TRBV9 and TRBJ1-2; no clear D gene. V was cut by 3 bases and J by 3 bases, with 12 bases left in between. The length of the CDR3 is 14 residues. CDR1 and CDR2 from the germline V gene are SGDLS and YYNGEE. Here the CDR3 reads CASSEAPGDYGYTF. The CDR3 DNA sequence: TGTGCCAGCAGCGAAGCCCCGGGAGACTATGGCTACACCTTC. Combining the CDR3 with reference TRBV9 and TRBJ1-2 gives the whole variable domain DSGVTQTPKHLITATGQRVTLRCSPRSGDLSVYWYQQSLDQGLQFLIQYYNGEERAKGNILERFSAQQFPDLHSELNLSSLELGDSALYFCASSEAPGDYGYTFGSGTRLTVV.

With regard to this clonotype: Since a much larger clone is just one base distant, this may be a read error. This rearrangement joins TRBV10-3 to TRBJ1-1; D not certain. Germline values: CDR1 ENHRY, CDR2 SYGVKD. The CDR3 has 12 amino acids. This CDR3 is CVISEGPLEAFF. The CDR3 DNA sequence: TGTGTCATCAGTGAAGGGCCCCTGGAAGCTTTCTTT.

At least ten counts were recorded for this clonotype. The chain uses TRBV29-1 and TRBJ1-5; 10 positions agree with TRBD1. CDR1 SQVTM and CDR2 ANQGSEA come from the germline V gene. J was trimmed by 4 bases and V by 5 bases; bases with no gene match: 5. The CDR3 is 14 residues long. CDR3 loop: CSVLGTGENQPQHF. The CDR3 nucleotides are TGCAGCGTTTTGGGGACAGGGGAAAATCAGCCCCAGCATTTT.